The 28 T cell receptor beta chains below come from one sample, sequenced in a study of blood T cells in healthy people across ages. A second roughly 6 to 12 cycle PCR used barcoded and J-beta primers. TCRdb recomputed calls from the 5' RACE reads with MiXCR, one row per CDR3 protein. There are roughly 1,000,000 distinct CDR3 sequences in the sample; about 23% occur only once, and approximately 0.7% lies in the top ten. The same data also contributed to another study, on T cells of mothers and their children.

Source material: blood. The receptors shown here come from a girl aged 2-10 years in good health.

In its sample, this clonotype was seen once. The chain has TRBV2 and TRBJ1-2; possible D gene TRBD1, 6 bases. The CDR3 loop spans 13 amino acids. Trimming cost V 2 bases and J 6 bases, with 10 bases left between them. The germline V gene encodes CDR1 SNHLY and CDR2 FYNNEI. The CDR3 coding sequence is TGTGCCAGCAGTGAATCCCGGGGGCATGGCTACACCTTC. Translation gives CASSESRGHGYTF.

The rearrangement uses TRBV5-1 and TRBJ1-1, with TRBD1 matching over 7 bases. The CDR3 covers 16 residues. The V gene's germline CDR1 is SGHRS and CDR2 YFSETQ. The ends lost 0 bases at V and 0 bases at J; junction bases unmatched: 5. CDR3 amino acids: CASSLEGAPMNTEAFF. The DNA of the CDR3 is TGCGCCAGCAGCTTGGAGGGGGCTCCTATGAACACTGAAGCTTTCTTT.

This chain connects TRBV5-6 to TRBJ2-1; D is perhaps TRBD1 (5 bases). Germline assignment: CDR1 SGHDT and CDR2 YYEEEE. Trimming removed 6 bases from V and 4 bases from J, with 20 bases in between. This CDR3 is 16 amino acids long. CDR3 sequence reads: CASKQALTGPYNEQFF. The CDR3 nucleotides are TGTGCCAGCAAACAGGCACTCACCGGGCCATACAATGAGCAGTTCTTC.

In regard to this clonotype: Mismatch with germline at one junction end may stem from a read error. This chain uses TRBV7-9 with TRBJ1-1; maybe TRBD1 (5 bases). This CDR3 contains 14 residues. The germline CDR1 and CDR2 sequences are SEHNR and FQNEAQ (reference sequence). The CDR3 DNA is TGTGCCGGACGGGTCGGGGGTGCGAGTGCTGAAGCTTCCTTT. Its translation: CAGRVGGASAEASF.

The chain carries TRBV6-2 or TRBV6-3 and TRBJ2-5; no clear D. The CDR3 has 12 amino acids. Germline V gene data show CDR1 as MNHEY and CDR2 as SVGEGT. V lost 2 bases and J lost 5, with 6 bases in between. The chain's CDR3 is CASSYAPETQYF. DNA of the CDR3: TGTGCCAGCAGTTACGCTCCTGAGACCCAGTACTTC.

This clonotype occurred a few times. The J gene is TRBJ1-3, the V gene TRBV6-1; D call uncertain. Trimming stripped 7 bases from V and 5 bases from J, with 6 bases between. Germline V lookup: CDR1 MNHNS, CDR2 SASEGT. There are 11 residues in the CDR3. CDR3 in DNA: TGTGCCAGCAACCAAAGAAACACCATATATTTT. This encodes CASNQRNTIYF.

This clonotype came up a few times. The V and J genes are TRBV9 and TRBJ2-3; no definite D call. The CDR3 is 12 amino acids. The germline gives CDR1 SGDLS, CDR2 YYNGEE. With 4 bases removed from V and 2 bases from J, the gap between germline ends came to 5 bases. In DNA, the CDR3 is TGTGCCAGCAGCACCATCACAGATACGCAGTATTTT. Translation gives CASSTITDTQYF. The whole variable domain, remainder taken from reference TRBV9 and TRBJ2-3, is DSGVTQTPKHLITATGQRVTLRCSPRSGDLSVYWYQQSLDQGLQFLIQYYNGEERAKGNILERFSAQQFPDLHSELNLSSLELGDSALYFCASSTITDTQYFGPGTRLTVL.

Only a few counts were recorded for this clonotype. This chain connects TRBV6-6 to TRBJ1-1, with TRBD1 matching 9 bases. The germline V gene has CDR1 MNHNY and CDR2 SVGAGI (reference sequence). The CDR3 runs to 15 residues. The V gene end was trimmed by 5 bases and the J gene end by 7 bases; junction bases not matched to a gene: 11. This chain's CDR3 is CASSTGTGKWFEAFF. In nucleotides, the CDR3 is TGTGCCAGCAGTACCGGGACAGGGAAATGGTTTGAAGCTTTCTTT.

The CDR3 DNA reads as TGTGCCAGCAGCCAAGAGAACCAGGGCTATAATGAAAAACTGTTTTTT. This translates into CASSQENQGYNEKLFF. V is TRBV4-2 and J is TRBJ1-4; D might be TRBD1 (5 bases). V was trimmed by 0 bases and J by 4 bases, leaving 12 bases between them. CDR1 is LGHNA and CDR2 is YNFKEQ in the germline V gene. The CDR3 is 16 residues long.

In this sample, this clonotype turned up a few times. The chain combines TRBV20-1 with TRBJ2-1, with a possible D match to TRBD2 (6 bases). The CDR3 consists of 14 residues. The germline V gene has CDR1 DFQATT and CDR2 SNEGSKA (reference sequence). Between the trimmed V and J ends, which lost 0 bases and 5 bases, there was a span of 11 bases. CDR3 sequence reads: CSARDLGLNNEQFF. The CDR3 coding sequence is TGCAGTGCTAGAGATTTAGGACTAAACAATGAGCAGTTCTTC.

The chain joins TRBV6-1 to TRBJ1-1; 7 bases are a match to TRBD1. V trimming: 7 bases; J trimming: 4 bases; junction bases outside the gene matches: 18. This CDR3 contains 17 residues. Germline V CDR1 and CDR2: MNHNS, SASEGT. The chain's CDR3 is CASMEGSPPRGATEAFF. The CDR3 coding sequence is TGTGCCAGCATGGAAGGGTCCCCCCCCAGGGGGGCCACTGAAGCTTTCTTT.

The chain employs TRBV4-1 and TRBJ2-5; D is unclear. Trimming shortened V by 0 bases and J by 2 bases, and 7 bases separated the two germline ends. The germline gives CDR1 MGHRA, CDR2 YSYEKL. The CDR3 runs to 14 residues. Here the CDR3 reads CASSQESVQETQYF. CDR3 in DNA: TGCGCCAGCAGCCAAGAGTCAGTTCAAGAGACCCAGTACTTC.

This clonotype has more than one count but fewer than ten. This chain links TRBV11-2 with TRBJ2-7; D gene ambiguous. The last part of the DNA fits TRBJ2-5 better; the J call may be wrong. Germline-derived CDR1 and CDR2 are SGHAT and FQNNGV. The CDR3 has 15 amino acids. The CDR3, as DNA: TGTGCCAGCAGACCATTCTTGGCGTTGAGAGAGACCCAGTACTTC. Its protein product is CASRPFLALRETQYF.

The chain recombines TRBV2 with TRBJ2-7; TRBD1 might be the D (6 bases). The ends were cut back, 6 bases at V and 7 bases at J, with 25 bases in the middle. This CDR3 has 16 residues. CDR1 is SNHLY, CDR2 FYNNEI, per germline. Here the CDR3 reads CASRESGTLMTGEQYF. The DNA of the CDR3 is TGTGCCAGCAGGGAATCCGGGACATTGATGACGGGGGAGCAGTACTTC. Using reference TRBV2 and TRBJ2-7 for the parts outside the CDR3, the full variable domain is EPEVTQTPSHQVTQMGQEVILRCVPISNHLYFYWYRQILGQKVEFLVSFYNNEISEKSEIFDDQFSVERPDGSNFTLKIRSTKLEDSAMYFCASRESGTLMTGEQYFGPGTRLTVT.

This clonotype has more than one count but fewer than ten. The chain recombines TRBV7-9 with TRBJ2-5; TRBD2 agrees at 8 bases. The V gene's germline CDR1 is SEHNR and CDR2 FQNEAQ (reference sequence). CDR3 size: 14 residues. Trimming at V came to 5 bases and at J to 4 bases, leaving 6 bases not matched to a gene. Here the CDR3 DNA reads TGTGCCAGCAGCGACGGACTAGCTTCAGAGACCCAGTACTTC. Encoded protein: CASSDGLASETQYF. Drawing the rest from reference TRBV7-9 and TRBJ2-5, the complete variable domain is DTGVSQNPRHKITKRGQNVTFRCDPISEHNRLYWYRQTLGQGPEFLTYFQNEAQLEKSRLLSDRFSAERPKGSFSTLEIQRTEQGDSAMYLCASSDGLASETQYFGPGTRLLVL.

The chain has TRBV20-1 and TRBJ2-1; D gene unclear. The ends were cut back, 5 bases at V and 0 bases at J, with 14 bases in the middle. CDR1 is DFQATT, CDR2 SNEGSKA, per germline (reference sequence). This CDR3 is built from 15 residues. The DNA of the CDR3 is TGCAGTGCTGCCCGTGGGCCCTACTCCTACAATGAGCAGTTCTTC. It translates to CSAARGPYSYNEQFF.

A few counts support this clonotype. The chain links TRBV29-1 to TRBJ1-2; D uncertain. The CDR3 totals 12 residues. CDR1 and CDR2 (germline): SQVTM, ANQGSEA. Trimming took off 7 bases at V and 5 bases at J, with 14 bases between the two ends. The CDR3 DNA is TGCAGCGCTCCGATGGGAGGGTATGGCTACACCTTC. Translation: CSAPMGGYGYTF.

This rearrangement joins TRBV27 to TRBJ1-3; 9 bases are a match to TRBD1. V was pared by 4 bases and J by 3 bases, with 4 bases of the junction left unmatched. The CDR3 sequence is 15 residues long. Looked up from germline, CDR1 is MNHEY and CDR2 is SMNVEV (reference sequence). For the CDR3, the DNA is TGTGCCAGCAGTTCTGGGACAGGGATTGGAAACACCATATATTTT. It specifies CASSSGTGIGNTIYF.

This clonotype has only a few counts. CDR3 in DNA: TGTGCCAGCAGTGCCGAGGACGGTGCAACTAATGAAAAACTGTTTTTT. Its protein is CASSAEDGATNEKLFF. This chain connects TRBV28 to TRBJ1-4; no definite D call. Germline CDR1 reads MDHEN; CDR2 reads SYDVKM. The CDR3 is 16 residues long. V lost 5 bases and J 0 bases, leaving 13 bases between the germline ends.

The rearrangement joins TRBV11-2 to TRBJ1-4; no clear D. Trimming pared 2 bases from V and 4 bases from J, leaving 11 bases between. Germline assignment: CDR1 SGHAT and CDR2 FQNNGV. The CDR3 spans 15 residues. The CDR3 is CASSLIGLYNEKLFF. The DNA for the CDR3 is TGTGCCAGCAGCTTAATAGGGCTTTATAATGAAAAACTGTTTTTT.

The chain couples TRBV6-6 to TRBJ2-7, with D possibly called TRBD1 or TRBD2 (5 bases each). V was pared by 10 bases and J by 5 bases, with 12 bases between. Germline lookup yields CDR1 MNHNY and CDR2 SVGAGI (reference sequence). CDR3 length equals 11 residues. CDR3 bases: TGTGCCACCAGGGACGTCGACGAGCAGTACTTC. Its translation is CATRDVDEQYF.

This sequence joins TRBV21-1 and TRBJ2-7; no check of the table's D call, TRBD1, against the DNA was made. TRBV21-1 is a pseudogene. The CDR3 contains 14 residues. CDR3 DNA: TGTGCCAGTGGAGTACCGGGACAGTACTACGAGCAGTACTTC. Translated, it gives CASGVPGQYYEQYF.

This clonotype was observed a few times. The chain joins TRBV29-1 to TRBJ2-3; 7 bases align to TRBD1. Per the germline V gene, CDR1 is SQVTM and CDR2 is ANQGSEA. The CDR3 consists of 11 residues. The V and J ends lost 7 bases and 6 bases, in that order; junction bases with no gene match: 4. The CDR3 sequence: CSGRTGDTQYF. The CDR3 nucleotides read TGCAGCGGAAGGACAGGTGATACGCAGTATTTT.

This clonotype was recorded at least ten times. CDR3 loop: CSARDLGRGEVYNSPLHF. CDR3 DNA sequence: TGCAGTGCTAGAGATCTCGGACGAGGGGAAGTCTATAATTCACCCCTCCACTTT. The chain combines TRBV20-1 with TRBJ1-6, with D possibly matching TRBD1 (5 bases). CDR3 size: 18 residues. Trimming pared 0 bases from V and 3 bases from J, leaving 18 bases between. Germline CDR1 DFQATT, CDR2 SNEGSKA (reference sequence).

This clonotype was found once. This chain uses TRBV5-4 with TRBJ2-6, with D unclear. Germline CDR1 reads SGHNT; CDR2 reads YYREEE (reference sequence). Trimming removed 0 bases from V and 4 bases from J, with 5 bases in between. This CDR3 spans 14 amino acids. CDR3 protein: CASSLDRGANVLTF. The CDR3 nucleotides read TGTGCCAGCAGCTTGGACAGAGGGGCCAACGTCCTGACTTTC.

In this sample, this clonotype turned up a few times. The chain carries TRBV25-1 and TRBJ2-5, with D possibly TRBD1 on 5 matching bases. CDR3 size: 13 residues. The ends were cut back, 1 base at V and 4 bases at J, with 7 bases in the middle. The germline V gene encodes CDR1 MGHDK and CDR2 SYGVNS. The DNA of the CDR3 is TGTGCCAGCAGTGAATTTAGGGGAGAGACCCAGTACTTC. This encodes CASSEFRGETQYF.

A few counts support this clonotype. A read error may produce the germline difference seen at one junction end. The chain links TRBV15 to TRBJ2-4; D is possibly TRBD2 (6 bases). CDR1 is LNHNV and CDR2 is YYDKDF in the germline V gene (reference sequence). There are 14 residues in the CDR3. The CDR3 region is CATSRLGNGGKYFF. The CDR3, as DNA: TGTGCCACCAGCAGACTAGGCAACGGGGGAAAGTACTTCTTC.

This chain uses TRBV7-8 with TRBJ1-1, with 9 positions matching TRBD1. The CDR3 covers 15 residues. Looked up from germline, CDR1 is SGHVS and CDR2 is FQNEAQ. V trimming: 0 bases; J trimming: 10 bases; junction bases outside the gene matches: 9. CDR3 DNA sequence: TGTGCCAGCAGCTTAGCGCTTAGCGGACAGGGGTCAGCTTTCTTT. Amino acid sequence: CASSLALSGQGSAFF.